The 22 T cell receptor beta chains below all came from one sample that was sequenced in a study of shared clonotypes between healthy human individuals (dated by TCRdb to the early 2020s). The library came from the immunoSEQ multiplex PCR assay. TCRdb mirrors the immuneACCESS table, restricted to in-frame sequences. Some clones are absent from its copies; in checked studies, under half trace to an unresolved V gene, and the reason for the others is unknown. For this sample the table gives a few hundred thousand clones, of which around 77% were detected only once. The top ten clones comprise approximately 12% of the sample. Source material: PBMCs. Receptor source: a woman aged 40 to 49 in good health. Some clones in this sample may be carry-over from other donors' samples.

This clone occurred once. The CDR3 region has the DNA TGTGCCAGCAGCAGACAGTTGGAGGTCTCCTACGAGCAGTACTTC. Translated: CASSRQLEVSYEQYF. The chain recombines TRBV7-2 with TRBJ2-7; D may correspond to TRBD1 or TRBD2 (5 bases each). The germline CDR1 and CDR2 sequences are SGHTA and FQGNSA. There are 15 residues in the CDR3. V was shortened by 5 bases and J by 0 bases, with 14 bases between the two germline ends.

As concerns this clone: Additional DNA sequences in this sample encode the identical CDR3. The J gene is TRBJ2-5, the V gene TRBV5-1; no clear D. The germline V gene has CDR1 SGHRS and CDR2 YFSETQ. The CDR3 spans 12 residues. V shed 0 bases and J shed 2 bases, with 2 bases lying between them. The CDR3: CASSLVQETQYF. DNA for the CDR3: TGCGCCAGCAGCTTGGTACAAGAGACCCAGTACTTC.

The CDR3 sequence: CASDTAGESEQFF. In DNA form, the CDR3 reads TGTGCCAGCGACACGGCGGGAGAGAGTGAGCAGTTCTTC. V gene TRBV7-9 combines with J gene TRBJ2-1; the match to TRBD2 covers 7 bases. CDR1 and CDR2 from the germline V gene are SEHNR and FQNEAQ (reference sequence). This CDR3 has 13 residues. Trimming removed 8 bases from V and 9 bases from J; junction bases left unmatched: 10.

The chain employs TRBV7-2 and TRBJ2-3; D is perhaps TRBD2 (5 bases). Germline assignment: CDR1 SGHTA and CDR2 FQGNSA. The CDR3 length is 16 residues. V gave up 2 bases and J gave up 2 bases, with 14 bases separating them. DNA of the CDR3: TGTGCCAGCAGCTTAACACCGGGATTTCACACAGATACGCAGTATTTT. Translation: CASSLTPGFHTDTQYF.

Remarks on this clone: The same CDR3 is also encoded by other DNA sequences in this sample. The genes are TRBV5-1 and TRBJ1-1, with 7 bases lining up with TRBD1. The CDR3 contains 14 residues. The germline V gene has CDR1 SGHRS and CDR2 YFSETQ. Trimming removed 3 bases from V and 0 bases from J; junction bases left unmatched: 2. The CDR3 loop is CASSSGQVNTEAFF. DNA of the CDR3: TGCGCCAGCAGCTCTGGACAGGTGAACACTGAAGCTTTCTTT.

The chain carries TRBV14 and TRBJ2-3; D uncertain. CDR1 is SGHDN, CDR2 FVKESK, per germline. There are 15 residues in the CDR3. The ends were cut back, 4 bases at V and 1 base at J, with 12 bases in the middle. CDR3 bases: TGTGCCAGCAGCCCAGCGAGGTCGCGCACAGATACGCAGTATTTT. Protein: CASSPARSRTDTQYF.

Regarding this clone: The same CDR3 also results from other DNA sequences found in this sample. The rearrangement joins TRBV5-1 to TRBJ1-5; D gene uncertain. The CDR3 runs to 13 residues. Looked up from germline, CDR1 is SGHRS and CDR2 is YFSETQ. V dropped 2 bases and J dropped 2 bases, with 5 bases sitting between them. CDR3 nucleotides: TGCGCCAGCAGCTTCCGTGGCAATCAGCCCCAGCATTTT. As protein: CASSFRGNQPQHF. The variable domain in full, with the rest retrieved from reference TRBV5-1 and TRBJ1-5, is KAGVTQTPRYLIKTRGQQVTLSCSPISGHRSVSWYQQTPGQGLQFLFEYFSETQRNKGNFPGRFSGRQFSNSRSEMNVSTLELGDSALYLCASSFRGNQPQHFGDGTRLSIL.

The gene calls are TRBV30 and TRBJ1-5, with D unresolved. Per the germline V gene, CDR1 is GTSNPN and CDR2 is SVGIG (reference sequence). The length of the CDR3 is 14 residues. Deletions cut 2 bases from V and 7 bases from J, with 15 bases between. Written as DNA, the CDR3 is TGTGCCTGGAGTCCCATGAGCATTGGGCAGCCCCAGCATTTT. Translating gives CAWSPMSIGQPQHF.

The rearrangement links TRBV27 to TRBJ2-2, with D maybe TRBD1 (6 bases). The CDR3 runs to 16 residues. Germline V gene data show CDR1 as MNHEY and CDR2 as SMNVEV (reference sequence). V lost 5 bases to trimming and J lost 2 bases, with 15 bases between them. The CDR3 sequence: CASSPWKGTNTGELFF. In DNA, the CDR3 is TGTGCCAGCAGTCCCTGGAAAGGGACAAACACCGGGGAGCTGTTTTTT.

This CDR3 is CASSPDRTNTGELFF. The CDR3 DNA reads TGTGCCAGCAGCCCGGACAGAACGAACACCGGGGAGCTGTTTTTT. The chain carries TRBV7-3 and TRBJ2-2; TRBD1 is a possible D gene (6 bases). The CDR3 is 15 residues long. Germline CDR1 is SGHTA and CDR2 is FQGTGA. Trimming took 5 bases from V and 0 from J, leaving 10 bases between them.

This clone was found a few times. It differs at one base from a far larger clone, so likely a read error. This chain links TRBV5-6 with TRBJ1-2, with TRBD1 identical over 9 bases. Germline-derived CDR1 and CDR2 are SGHDT and YYEEEE. The CDR3 extends over 16 amino acids. CDR3: CASSDLGQGLNYSYTF. Here the CDR3 DNA reads TGTGCCAGCAGCGATTTGGGACAGGGATTGAACTATAGCTACACCTTC. Based on the CDR3 plus reference TRBV5-6 and TRBJ1-2, the full variable domain is DAGVTQSPTHLIKTRGQQVTLRCSPKSGHDTVSWYQQALGQGPQFIFQYYEEEERQRGNFPDRFSGHQFPNYSSELNVNALLLGDSALYLCASSDLGQGLNYSYTFGSGTRLTVV.

The J gene is TRBJ2-1, the V gene TRBV12-5, with 7 nucleotides matching TRBD1. The CDR3 has 14 amino acids. The germline gives CDR1 LGHNT, CDR2 FRNRAP. Trimming at V came to 6 bases and at J to 4 bases, leaving 6 bases not matched to a gene. CDR3 amino acids: CASGTGTEYNEQFF. CDR3 DNA sequence: TGTGCTAGTGGGACCGGGACAGAGTACAATGAGCAGTTCTTC.

This sequence joins TRBV6-5 and TRBJ1-5; 8 bases align to TRBD1. Germline V lookup: CDR1 MNHEY, CDR2 SVGAGI. V was pared by 7 bases and J by 7 bases, with 6 bases of the junction left unmatched. The CDR3 extends over 13 amino acids. The CDR3 DNA sequence: TGTGCCAGCACCAAAAACAGGGGGCAGCCCCAGCATTTT. Encoded protein: CASTKNRGQPQHF.

The chain joins TRBV9 to TRBJ1-1; 9 nucleotides line up with TRBD1. CDR1 SGDLS and CDR2 YYNGEE come from the germline V gene. V shed 4 bases and J 6 bases; nucleotides not matched to a gene: 7. The CDR3 totals 14 residues. CDR3: CASSPTQGASEAFF. The CDR3 nucleotides are TGTGCCAGCAGCCCCACACAGGGGGCATCTGAAGCTTTCTTT.

The CDR3 here is CASSLWRGFQQGTQYF. The CDR3 nucleotides read TGTGCCAGCAGTTTATGGCGGGGCTTCCAACAGGGCACGCAGTATTTT. The V gene is TRBV28, the J gene TRBJ2-3; D may be TRBD1 or TRBD2 (6 bases each). V shed 0 bases and J shed 9 bases, with 19 bases lying between them. The CDR3 runs 16 residues. Germline CDR1 and CDR2: MDHEN and SYDVKM.

This chain connects TRBV11-2 to TRBJ1-3; D is unresolved. Germline loops: CDR1 SGHAT, CDR2 FQNNGV. This CDR3 contains 11 residues. Trimming took 4 bases from V and 9 from J, leaving 7 bases between them. This CDR3 is CASSSRGTIYF. The CDR3 DNA sequence: TGTGCCAGCAGCTCCCGGGGCACCATATATTTT.

In this sample, this clone turned up once. V gene TRBV7-3 combines with J gene TRBJ2-3; the match to TRBD1 covers 8 bases. This CDR3 contains 16 residues. J gave up 2 bases and V 5 bases, and 9 bases lay outside the gene matches. Germline CDR1 reads SGHTA; CDR2 reads FQGTGA. The CDR3 spells CASSLARTGNTDTQYF. The CDR3 DNA reads as TGTGCCAGCAGCCTCGCGAGGACAGGGAACACAGATACGCAGTATTTT.

The genes are TRBV2 and TRBJ2-2; 9 nucleotides match TRBD1. The CDR3 covers 17 residues. Trimming removed 5 bases from V and 2 bases from J; junction bases left unmatched: 9. Per the germline V gene, CDR1 is SNHLY and CDR2 is FYNNEI. CDR3 amino acids: CASSKPGQGRNTGELFF. The CDR3 nucleotides read TGTGCCAGCAGTAAACCGGGACAGGGAAGAAACACCGGGGAGCTGTTTTTT. Supplemented by reference TRBV2 and TRBJ2-2, the full variable domain reads EPEVTQTPSHQVTQMGQEVILRCVPISNHLYFYWYRQILGQKVEFLVSFYNNEISEKSEIFDDQFSVERPDGSNFTLKIRSTKLEDSAMYFCASSKPGQGRNTGELFFGEGSRLTVL.

The chain carries TRBV20-1 and TRBJ2-7; no firm D call. The V end was cut by 1 base, the J end by 7 bases, with 8 bases between. This CDR3 is built from 11 residues. Germline V gene lookup returns CDR1 DFQATT and CDR2 SNEGSKA (reference sequence). CDR3 residues: CSARVGWEQYF. The CDR3, as DNA: TGCAGTGCTAGAGTAGGGTGGGAGCAGTACTTC.

This clone was picked up one time. The CDR3 region is CASSTGTGANEQFF. The CDR3 region has the DNA TGTGCCAGCTCAACCGGGACAGGCGCTAATGAGCAGTTCTTC. The gene calls are TRBV18 and TRBJ2-1; 8 positions agree with TRBD1. The germline V gene encodes CDR1 KGHSH and CDR2 LQKENI. CDR3 length: 14 residues. Trimming at V came to 5 bases and at J to 7 bases, leaving 7 bases not matched to a gene.

The chain couples TRBV2 to TRBJ2-1; TRBD2 matches 9 bases. The germline V gene encodes CDR1 SNHLY and CDR2 FYNNEI. CDR3 length: 20 residues. V dropped 2 bases and J dropped 5; count of bases not matched to a gene: 19. CDR3 amino acids: CASSERGFIWGGRDNNEQFF. CDR3 coding DNA: TGTGCCAGCAGTGAACGGGGCTTTATCTGGGGCGGGAGGGATAACAATGAGCAGTTCTTC.

This chain joins TRBV7-9 and TRBJ2-7; unclear D gene. CDR1 is SEHNR, CDR2 FQNEAQ, per germline (reference sequence). V was trimmed by 1 base and J by 3 bases, leaving 4 bases between them. This CDR3 is built from 12 residues. The CDR3 DNA reads as TGTGCCAGCAGCTTAGTTGACTACGAGCAGTACTTC. It codes for CASSLVDYEQYF.